This T cell receptor (beta chain) was observed in a study of T cell responses to AZD1222 COVID-19 vaccine. Points from the study as a whole: Repertoire collection took place solely once the T cell response had peaked. White British donors predominated, females outnumbered males, and clonal diversity was possibly underestimated.

Germline V gives CDR1 KGHDR, CDR2 SFDVKD. The CDR3 is made up of 15 amino acids. After removal of 5 bases from V and 6 bases from J, the junction contained 7 bases not matched to a gene. In regard to this clone: Its antigen is not identified.

Data came from immunoSEQ multiplex PCR; TCRdb stores just in-frame clones and leaves some out. Of around 99,000 clones listed, roughly 90% were seen once; the top ten hold about 9.1%. The sequences come from peripheral blood, collected 28 days after the second AZD1222 dose. The clonotype was recovered from an adult who received the AZD1222 COVID-19 vaccine. The chain joins TRBV24-1 to TRBJ2-1; TRBD1 matches 9 bases. CDR3 in amino acids: CATSALGTGFNEQFF. In DNA, the CDR3 is TGTGCCACCAGTGCATTAGGGACAGGGTTCAATGAGCAGTTCTTC.